This TCR beta chain is drawn from a study of regulatory T cells in long-lasting Graves disease. This clonotype was seen at least ten times. Germline loops: CDR1 SNHLY, CDR2 FYNNEI. The length of the CDR3 is 14 residues. Between the trimmed V and J ends, which lost 3 bases and 4 bases, there was a span of 12 bases. The sample's time point: newly diagnosed GD, antithyroid drugs for less than 3 months. PBMC RNA was the source of the TCR library. In building TCR beta libraries, iRepertoire HTBI primers were used together with Arm-PCR of CDR3 regions. TCRdb passed the multiplex PCR reads through MiXCR, listing each CDR3 protein once. Of about 430,000 distinct CDR3 sequences listed, 15% are singletons. This sample also appeared in a second study, on T cells in Graves' hyperthyroidism and ophthalmopathy.

The origin of this receptor is a woman aged 40-49 years with Graves disease. The chain couples TRBV2 to TRBJ1-2; D ambiguous. This specimen consisted of peripheral blood mononuclear cells (PBMCs), obtained at new diagnosis, from a patient treated with antithyroid drugs. The CDR3, as DNA: TGTGCCAGCAGTGAGGAGGAGGACCTCTATGGCTACACCTTC. Translated, it gives CASSEEEDLYGYTF.